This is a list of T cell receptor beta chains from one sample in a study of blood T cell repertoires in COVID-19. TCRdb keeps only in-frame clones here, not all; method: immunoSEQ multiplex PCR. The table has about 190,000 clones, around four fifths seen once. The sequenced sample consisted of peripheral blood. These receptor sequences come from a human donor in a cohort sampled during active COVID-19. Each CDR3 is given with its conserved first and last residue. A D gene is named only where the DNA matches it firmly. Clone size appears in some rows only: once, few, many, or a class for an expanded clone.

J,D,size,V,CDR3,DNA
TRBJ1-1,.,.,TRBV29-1,CSVTSGGNTEAFF,TGCAGCGTGACGTCAGGAGGGAACACTGAAGCTTTCTTT
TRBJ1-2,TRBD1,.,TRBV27,CASSPRTGRIYGYTF,TGTGCCAGCAGCCCGAGGACAGGGAGGATCTATGGCTACACCTTC
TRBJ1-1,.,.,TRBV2,CASSVRPFATEAFF,TGTGCCAGCAGTGTCAGGCCCTTTGCCACTGAAGCTTTCTTT
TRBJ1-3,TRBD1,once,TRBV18,CASSPVTSRQGGGNTIYF,TGTGCCAGCTCACCGGTTACTTCGCGACAGGGAGGTGGAAACACCATATATTTT
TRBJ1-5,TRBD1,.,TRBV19,CASGDSGSYSNQPQHF,TGTGCCAGTGGGGACAGCGGCTCTTATAGCAATCAGCCCCAGCATTTT
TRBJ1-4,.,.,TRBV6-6,CASRVRSGNEKLFF,TGTGCCAGCAGGGTTAGGTCGGGTAATGAAAAACTGTTTTTT
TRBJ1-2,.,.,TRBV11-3,CASSLGFPGSGYTF,TGTGCCAGCAGCTTAGGTTTTCCCGGGTCCGGCTACACCTTC
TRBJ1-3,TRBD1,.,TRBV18,CASSPGQGAGNTIYF,TGTGCCAGCTCACCCGGACAGGGGGCCGGAAACACCATATATTTT
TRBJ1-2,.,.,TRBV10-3,CAISESMLRGQNPYGYTF,TGTGCCATCAGTGAGTCGATGCTCAGAGGCCAGAATCCCTATGGCTACACCTTC
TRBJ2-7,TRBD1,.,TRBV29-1,CSVGPGTGSYEQYF,TGCAGCGTGGGGCCCGGGACAGGTTCCTACGAGCAGTACTTC
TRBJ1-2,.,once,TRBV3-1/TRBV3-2,CASSPGTSFHRYGYTF,TGTGCCAGCAGCCCGGGGACATCTTTCCACCGGTATGGCTACACCTTC
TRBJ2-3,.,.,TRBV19,CASRGTSTDTQYF,TGTGCCAGTAGAGGGACTAGCACAGATACGCAGTATTTT
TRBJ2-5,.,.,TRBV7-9,CASTLRDSQETQYF,TGTGCCAGCACCCTCCGTGACAGCCAAGAGACCCAGTACTTC
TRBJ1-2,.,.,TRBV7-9,CASSFRTGTYGYTF,TGTGCCAGCAGCTTTAGAACAGGGACCTATGGCTACACCTTC
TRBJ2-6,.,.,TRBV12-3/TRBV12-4,CASRILGANVLTF,TGTGCCAGCAGAATTCTCGGGGCCAACGTCCTGACTTTC
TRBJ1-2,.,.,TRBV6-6,CASTTLQGRGYGYTF,TGTGCCAGCACCACTCTACAGGGTCGTGGCTATGGCTACACCTTC
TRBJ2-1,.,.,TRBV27,CASSRLGNEQFF,TGTGCCAGCAGCAGACTCGGCAATGAGCAGTTCTTC
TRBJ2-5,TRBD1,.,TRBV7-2,CASSAWTGQETQYF,TGTGCCAGCAGCGCCTGGACAGGGCAAGAGACCCAGTACTTC
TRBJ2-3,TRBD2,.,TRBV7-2,CASSLASGGDTQYF,TGTGCCAGCAGCTTAGCTAGCGGGGGGGATACGCAGTATTTT
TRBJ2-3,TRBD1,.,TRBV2,CASSGTGAFADTQYF,TGTGCCAGCAGTGGTACAGGGGCATTCGCAGATACGCAGTATTTT
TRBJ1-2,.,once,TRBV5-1,CASSFFGDTALTNYGYTF,TGCGCCAGCAGCTTTTTCGGGGACACCGCCCTAACTAACTATGGCTACACCTTC
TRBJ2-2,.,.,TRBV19,CASSTLGLAPGRELFF,TGTGCCAGTAGTACCTTGGGGCTAGCGCCGGGCCGGGAGCTGTTTTTT
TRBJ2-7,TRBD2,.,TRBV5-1,CASSLNPTSEFEQYF,TGCGCCAGCAGCTTGAACCCGACTAGCGAGTTCGAGCAGTACTTC
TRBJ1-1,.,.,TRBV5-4,CASSLGGLTFF,TGTGCCAGCAGCTTGGGAGGTCTAACTTTCTTT
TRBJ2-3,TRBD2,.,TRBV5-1,CASSLQTLAGSADTQYF,TGCGCCAGCAGCTTACAGACACTAGCGGGGAGTGCAGATACGCAGTATTTT
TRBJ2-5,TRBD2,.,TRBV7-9,CASSLTSGQETQYF,TGTGCCAGCAGCTTGACTAGCGGCCAAGAGACCCAGTACTTC
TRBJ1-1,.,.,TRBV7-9,CASSLRQGNEAFF,TGTGCCAGCAGCTTAAGGCAGGGGAATGAAGCTTTCTTT
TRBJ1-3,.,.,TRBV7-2,CASSVQGAGNTIYF,TGTGCCAGCAGCGTACAGGGTGCAGGAAACACCATATATTTT
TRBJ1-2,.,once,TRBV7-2,CASSISGGYTF,TGTGCCAGCAGCATTTCAGGGGGCTACACCTTC
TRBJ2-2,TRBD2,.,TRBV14,CASSQDQAGDTGELFF,TGTGCCAGCAGCCAAGATCAAGCGGGGGACACCGGGGAGCTGTTTTTT
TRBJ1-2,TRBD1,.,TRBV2,CASSAQGDGYTF,TGTGCCAGCAGCGCACAGGGGGATGGCTACACCTTC
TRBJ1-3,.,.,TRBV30,CAWSIGRVPRSSGNTIYF,TGTGCCTGGAGTATAGGTCGGGTTCCCCGGTCGTCTGGGAACACCATATATTTT
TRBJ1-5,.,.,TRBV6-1,CASSENPDQPQHF,TGTGCCAGCAGTGAAAACCCAGATCAACCCCAGCATTTT
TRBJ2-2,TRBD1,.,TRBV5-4,CASSWGDRAGFTGELFF,TGTGCCAGCAGCTGGGGGGACAGGGCCGGATTCACCGGGGAGCTGTTTTTT
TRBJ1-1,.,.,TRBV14,CASSPEGRVNTEAFF,TGTGCCAGCAGCCCCGAAGGCAGGGTGAACACTGAAGCTTTCTTT
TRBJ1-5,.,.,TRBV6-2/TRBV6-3,CASSYERQGIQPQHF,TGTGCCAGCAGTTACGAACGGCAGGGAATACAGCCCCAGCATTTT
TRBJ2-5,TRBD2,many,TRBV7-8,CASSTRTSGGGFNETQYF,TGTGCCAGCAGCACCCGGACTAGCGGGGGTGGGTTTAATGAGACCCAGTACTTC
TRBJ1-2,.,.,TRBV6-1,CASSEGAVLYGYTF,TGTGCCAGCAGTGAAGGGGCAGTTCTTTATGGCTACACCTTC
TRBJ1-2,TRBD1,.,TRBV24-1,CATSETGGYGYTF,TGTGCCACCAGTGAGACAGGGGGATATGGCTACACCTTC
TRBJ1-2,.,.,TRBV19,CASTDRGLGYTF,TGTGCCAGTACGGACAGAGGCCTTGGCTACACCTTC